One and the same sample provided the 14 T cell receptor beta chains below, sequenced in a study of T-cell memory formation after mild COVID-19. TCRdb processed the 5' RACE reads anew with MiXCR; each CDR3 protein has one entry. Here the sample spans 120,000 to 150,000 distinct CDR3 sequences, around 15% being singletons. The specimen was PBMCs or a T cell subset sorted from them (not recorded which). The receptors were sampled from an adult woman who had mild COVID-19 (a few samples of this study predate the infection). Cell type and time point are not known.

The chain links TRBV12-3 or TRBV12-4 to TRBJ2-2; 7 nucleotides line up with TRBD1. The length of the CDR3 is 16 residues. V lost 5 bases, J lost 1 base, and 7 bases stayed unmatched. The CDR3 spells CASSLLQGMNTGELFF. The CDR3 region has the DNA TGTGCCAGCAGTCTGCTACAGGGGATGAACACCGGGGAGCTGTTTTTT.

A few counts support this clonotype. The chain is built from TRBV13 and TRBJ2-1, with TRBD1 matching 12 bases. The CDR3 runs to 15 residues. V trimming: 2 bases; J trimming: 7 bases; junction bases outside the gene matches: 3. CDR1 is PRHDT, CDR2 FYEKMQ, per germline (reference sequence). In DNA form, the CDR3 reads TGTGCCAGCAGCTTATCGGGACAGGGGGCTAATGAGCAGTTCTTC. This encodes CASSLSGQGANEQFF.

The J gene is TRBJ2-5, the V gene TRBV6-2 or TRBV6-3, with 8 bases matching TRBD1. The germline gives CDR1 MNHEY, CDR2 SVGEGT. Losses at the gene ends were 7 bases for V and 1 base for J; bases not matched to a gene: 17. CDR3 size: 18 residues. The CDR3, as DNA: TGTGCCAGCAAATCGGGACAGGCCCAAAGTAGGGCCCAAGAGACCCAGTACTTC. This gives the protein CASKSGQAQSRAQETQYF.

This clonotype appeared a few times. This chain joins TRBV25-1 and TRBJ2-4; possible D gene TRBD2, 6 bases. With 5 bases removed from V and 12 bases from J, the gap between germline ends came to 14 bases. The germline V gene encodes CDR1 MGHDK and CDR2 SYGVNS. This CDR3 has 12 amino acids. The CDR3: CASSISGGDQYF. CDR3 DNA sequence: TGTGCCAGCAGTATTTCAGGAGGGGATCAGTACTTC.

The chain couples TRBV24-1 to TRBJ2-1, with D hard to call. CDR3 length: 15 residues. V was clipped by 3 bases and J by 8 bases, with 16 bases between them. Germline CDR1 is KGHDR and CDR2 is SFDVKD. The CDR3 loop is CATSDRAVWAYEQFF. The CDR3 nucleotides read TGTGCCACCAGTGATCGGGCAGTATGGGCCTATGAGCAGTTCTTC.

There are a few counts of this clonotype. The chain has TRBV27 and TRBJ2-1; 13 bases fit TRBD2. Per germline, CDR1 MNHEY and CDR2 SMNVEV (reference sequence). V lost 6 bases, J lost 0 bases, and 17 bases stayed unmatched. This CDR3 is 21 amino acids long. Here the CDR3 reads CASRPPTLAGGSYHSYNEQFF. The CDR3 bases are TGTGCCAGCAGGCCCCCGACACTAGCGGGAGGGTCGTACCACTCCTACAATGAGCAGTTCTTC.

This clonotype has a count of ten or more. The V and J genes are TRBV29-1 and TRBJ2-3; D not certain. Trimming took 3 bases from V and 7 from J, leaving 11 bases between them. This CDR3 has 12 amino acids. CDR1 is SQVTM, CDR2 ANQGSEA, per germline. The CDR3 nucleotides read TGCAGCGTTGACCGCGAGACCCATACGCAGTATTTT. It codes for CSVDRETHTQYF.

This clonotype was counted a few times. The V and J genes are TRBV19 and TRBJ2-3; D is unresolved. Germline CDR1 and CDR2: LNHDA and SQIVND (reference sequence). V lost 5 bases and J lost 1, with 7 bases in between. The CDR3 has 13 amino acids. CDR3 sequence reads: CASSSLGTDTQYF. The CDR3 DNA follows: TGTGCCAGTAGTTCCCTGGGCACAGATACGCAGTATTTT.

The chain employs TRBV9 and TRBJ2-7, with no clear D. The CDR3 consists of 14 residues. With 0 bases removed from V and 0 bases from J, the gap between germline ends came to 7 bases. Looked up from germline, CDR1 is SGDLS and CDR2 is YYNGEE. The CDR3 protein is CASSVGYSSYEQYF. The DNA of the CDR3 is TGTGCCAGCAGCGTAGGATACAGCTCCTACGAGCAGTACTTC.

This clonotype came up a few times. The CDR3, as DNA: TGTGCCAGCAGTTACTCCCTCCAGGGACAGATGAATTCACCCCTCCACTTT. Translated: CASSYSLQGQMNSPLHF. The V and J genes are TRBV6-6 and TRBJ1-6; TRBD1 aligns across 7 bases. In germline, CDR1 is MNHNY, CDR2 SVGAGI (reference sequence). The CDR3 length is 17 residues. V lost 0 bases, J lost 7 bases, and 9 bases stayed unmatched.

This clonotype was seen ten or more times. The genes are TRBV14 and TRBJ2-7, with TRBD1 identical over 7 bases. V shed 0 bases and J 5 bases; nucleotides not matched to a gene: 7. Germline V gene sequence: CDR1 SGHDN, CDR2 FVKESK. There are 15 residues in the CDR3. This chain's CDR3 is CASSQERGPSHEQYF. In nucleotides, the CDR3 is TGTGCCAGCAGCCAAGAGAGGGGGCCATCCCACGAGCAGTACTTC.

This chain's CDR3 is CASSRGIPQPQHF. CDR3 coding DNA: TGTGCCAGCAGTAGAGGGATACCTCAGCCCCAGCATTTT. The gene calls are TRBV6-2 or TRBV6-3 and TRBJ1-5; D not resolved. The CDR3 is 13 residues long. The ends were cut back, 5 bases at V and 6 bases at J, with 11 bases in the middle. Looked up from germline, CDR1 is MNHEY and CDR2 is SVGEGT.

V and J are TRBV7-2 and TRBJ1-2, with D perhaps matching TRBD1 (6 bases). Trimming shortened V by 1 base and J by 8 bases, and 11 bases separated the two germline ends. The CDR3 loop spans 13 amino acids. Germline V lookup: CDR1 SGHTA, CDR2 FQGNSA. CDR3 sequence reads: CASSLGGAGGYTF. For the CDR3, the DNA is TGTGCCAGCAGCTTAGGGGGGGCTGGAGGCTACACCTTC.

Only a few counts were recorded for this clonotype. This sequence joins TRBV9 and TRBJ1-4; D call uncertain. Between the trimmed V and J ends, which lost 2 bases and 7 bases, there was a span of 12 bases. This CDR3 is built from 14 residues. Germline V gene data show CDR1 as SGDLS and CDR2 as YYNGEE. CDR3 nucleotide sequence: TGTGCCAGCAGCGTGGAATCAGGTTCTGAAAAACTGTTTTTT. Protein: CASSVESGSEKLFF.